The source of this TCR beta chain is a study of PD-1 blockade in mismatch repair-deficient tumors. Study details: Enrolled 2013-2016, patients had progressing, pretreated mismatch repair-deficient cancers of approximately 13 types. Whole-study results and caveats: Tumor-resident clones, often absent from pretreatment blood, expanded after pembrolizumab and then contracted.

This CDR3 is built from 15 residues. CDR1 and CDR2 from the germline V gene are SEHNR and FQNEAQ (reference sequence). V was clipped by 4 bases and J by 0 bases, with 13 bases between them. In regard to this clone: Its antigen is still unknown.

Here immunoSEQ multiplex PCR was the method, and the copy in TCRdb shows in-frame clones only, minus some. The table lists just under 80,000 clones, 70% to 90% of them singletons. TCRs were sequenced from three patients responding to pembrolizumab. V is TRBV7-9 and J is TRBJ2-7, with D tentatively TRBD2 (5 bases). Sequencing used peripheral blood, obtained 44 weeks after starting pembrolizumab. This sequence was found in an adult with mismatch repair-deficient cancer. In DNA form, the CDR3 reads TGTGCCAGCAGCTACAAGCGGCTCAGCTCCTACGAGCAGTACTTC. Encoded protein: CASSYKRLSSYEQYF. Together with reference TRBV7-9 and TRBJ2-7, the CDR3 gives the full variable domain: DTGVSQNPRHKITKRGQNVTFRCDPISEHNRLYWYRQTLGQGPEFLTYFQNEAQLEKSRLLSDRFSAERPKGSFSTLEIQRTEQGDSAMYLCASSYKRLSSYEQYFGPGTRLTVT.